The 5 T cell receptor beta chains reported below all come from one sample, sequenced in a study of blood T cell repertoires in COVID-19. Sequencing was performed with immunoSEQ multiplex PCR; in TCRdb, only in-frame clones are kept and a portion is missing. The profile covers roughly 120,000 clones, with 87% appearing a single time and around 7.7% taken by the ten largest. Sequencing input: peripheral blood. The receptor source for this set is a human donor in a cohort sampled during active COVID-19.

This clone came up once. The chain links TRBV7-8 to TRBJ1-2; maybe TRBD1 (5 bases). Germline CDR1 is SGHVS and CDR2 is FQNEAQ. This CDR3 region has 14 residues. Trimming took 4 bases from V and 4 from J, leaving 13 bases between them. The CDR3 protein is CASSSQRGIYGYTF. The DNA of the CDR3 is TGTGCCAGCAGCTCCCAGCGGGGGATCTATGGCTACACCTTC.

This chain connects TRBV28 to TRBJ1-2; D gene unclear. V was clipped by 9 bases and J by 1 base, with 6 bases between them. The germline CDR1 and CDR2 sequences are MDHEN and SYDVKM. The CDR3 spans 11 residues. In nucleotides, the CDR3 is TGTGCCAGTGCGATTAACTATGGCTACACCTTC. Amino acid sequence: CASAINYGYTF.

This chain links TRBV19 with TRBJ2-1; 7 bases are shared with TRBD1. Germline V gene sequence: CDR1 LNHDA, CDR2 SQIVND (reference sequence). The CDR3 runs 15 residues. With 3 bases clipped from V and 7 bases from J, the junction kept 9 bases outside the gene matches. The CDR3 reads CASSIPDRTGNEQFF. As DNA, the CDR3 is TGTGCCAGTAGTATTCCGGACAGGACCGGGAATGAGCAGTTCTTC.

This clone was found a few times. The genes are TRBV24-1 and TRBJ2-1; 11 bases align to TRBD1. In germline, CDR1 is KGHDR, CDR2 SFDVKD. V trimming: 5 bases; J trimming: 4 bases; junction bases outside the gene matches: 3. The CDR3 runs to 15 residues. Here the CDR3 DNA reads TGTGCCACCAGTGCGGGACAGGGGGTGTACAATGAGCAGTTCTTC. This translates into CATSAGQGVYNEQFF.

The chain joins TRBV4-1 to TRBJ2-1, with a tentative D call TRBD1 (5 bases). Germline values: CDR1 MGHRA, CDR2 YSYEKL. Between the trimmed V and J ends, which lost 0 bases and 4 bases, there was a span of 10 bases. CDR3 length: 15 residues. For the CDR3, the DNA is TGCGCCAGCAGCCAAGATAGCCAGGGTTACAATGAGCAGTTCTTC. Its protein product is CASSQDSQGYNEQFF.